This T cell receptor (beta chain) emerged from a study of T cells in Graves' hyperthyroidism and ophthalmopathy. About the research overall: Peripheral blood was collected at initial diagnosis, before any treatment. Whole-study results and caveats: Most clonotypes expanded in the thyroid (above 0.001) were also present in blood.

Authors of the study amplified TCR beta CDR3 regions from RNA transcripts. The primer set for the first-round RT-PCR of the TCR CDR3 was HTBI. In TCRdb, the multiplex PCR reads were re-called with MiXCR into one record per CDR3 protein. This table has hundreds of thousands of distinct CDR3 sequences, roughly 15% appearing once. Patients were excluded for uncontrolled infection, other autoimmune disease, pregnancy or lactation. The diagnoses drew upon clinical symptoms, serum thyroxine and TRAb, thyroid ultrasound and orbital computed tomography. With regard to this clonotype: Antigen specificity is unknown.

This CDR3 has 14 residues. V was shortened by 5 bases and J by 3 bases, with 14 bases between the two germline ends. Germline V gene data show CDR1 as MNHNS and CDR2 as SASEGT. The source material was blood. The rearrangement links TRBV6-1 to TRBJ2-7, with D hard to call. The receptor was isolated from a woman between 35 and 50 years old with Graves' ophthalmopathy. CDR3 DNA sequence: TGTGCCAGCAGTAGGAGTAAACCTCACTACGAGCAGTACTTC. Translated, it gives CASSRSKPHYEQYF.